A single sample is the source of the 9 T cell receptor beta chains below, sequenced in a study of PD-1 blockade in classical Hodgkin lymphoma. Relapses following autologous stem cell transplantation were seen in all patients, with brentuximab vedotin exposure varying. Profiled with immunoSEQ multiplex PCR; TCRdb holds only in-frame clones, not every one. The top ten clones hold roughly 9.2% of a sample with roughly 150,000 clones, approximately 72% of them seen once. The source was peripheral blood mononuclear cells (PBMCs), collected before the second cycle of nivolumab. These receptors all stem from a human donor with classical Hodgkin lymphoma.

For the CDR3, the DNA is TGTGCCAGCAGTGAGGGACTAGGTGGCACAGATACGCAGTATTTT. This gives the protein CASSEGLGGTDTQYF. This chain links TRBV6-4 with TRBJ2-3, with TRBD2 matching over 8 bases. The CDR3 spans 15 residues. Germline CDR1 MRHNA, CDR2 SNTAGT. J lost 1 base, V lost 3 bases, and 3 bases had no gene match.

This clone was seen a handful of times. This chain connects TRBV2 to TRBJ1-2; D not certain. The length of the CDR3 is 12 residues. Trimming removed 11 bases from V and 8 bases from J, with 18 bases in between. Germline CDR1 reads SNHLY; CDR2 reads FYNNEI. The CDR3 is CAGGFNTEGYTF. The CDR3 bases are TGTGCCGGAGGCTTCAACACGGAAGGCTACACCTTC.

The CDR3 protein is CASAIRQTGDSPLHF. The CDR3 DNA sequence: TGTGCCAGCGCGATCCGACAGACGGGAGATTCACCCCTCCACTTT. J is TRBJ1-6 and V is TRBV6-5, with D maybe TRBD1 (5 bases). Germline CDR1 MNHEY, CDR2 SVGAGI. The V gene lost 8 bases and the J gene lost 8 bases, with 19 bases spanning the gap. The CDR3 contains 15 residues.

The CDR3 spells CASRITTGGGTGELFF. The CDR3, as DNA: TGTGCCAGCAGAATTACGACAGGGGGAGGGACCGGGGAGCTGTTTTTT. The chain links TRBV27 to TRBJ2-2, with 9 bases aligning to TRBD1. The V segment lost 6 bases and the J segment 5 bases; nucleotides outside the gene matches: 10. CDR3 length: 16 amino acids. The germline V gene encodes CDR1 MNHEY and CDR2 SMNVEV (reference sequence).

The CDR3 DNA is TGTGCCAGCAGCGTAGTCGGGACAGGGCTGTTTTTT. It yields the protein CASSVVGTGLFF. V and J are TRBV9 and TRBJ2-2; the match to TRBD1 covers 8 bases. Germline CDR1 and CDR2: SGDLS and YYNGEE. The CDR3 sequence is 12 residues long. V shed 0 bases, J shed 13 bases, and the junction held 2 bases outside the gene matches.

The chain combines TRBV6-5 with TRBJ1-1; TRBD1 matches 7 bases. In germline, CDR1 is MNHEY, CDR2 SVGAGI. Trimming cost V 7 bases and J 4 bases; bases outside gene matches: 6. The CDR3 extends over 13 amino acids. CDR3 in amino acids: CASTDRAGTEAFF. CDR3 nucleotides: TGTGCCAGCACCGACAGGGCGGGCACTGAAGCTTTCTTT.

The chain couples TRBV19 to TRBJ2-3; D unresolved. The germline gives CDR1 LNHDA, CDR2 SQIVND (reference sequence). V lost 6 bases and J lost 0, with 7 bases in between. The CDR3 runs to 13 residues. This CDR3 is CASSLGSTDTQYF. The CDR3 nucleotides read TGTGCCAGTAGCCTAGGTAGCACAGATACGCAGTATTTT.

This chain joins TRBV29-1 and TRBJ1-1; D not certain. V was clipped by 8 bases and J by 2 bases, with 15 bases between them. Germline assignment: CDR1 SQVTM and CDR2 ANQGSEA. CDR3 length: 13 residues. The CDR3 DNA follows: TGCAGCCCCCAGGCAGTGTATAACACTGAAGCTTTCTTT. Protein: CSPQAVYNTEAFF.

This chain joins TRBV5-1 and TRBJ1-6, with D possibly being TRBD1 (6 bases). V gave up 1 base and J gave up 5 bases, with 10 bases separating them. The CDR3 runs 15 residues. Germline CDR1 reads SGHRS; CDR2 reads YFSETQ. The CDR3 DNA follows: TGCGCCAGCAGCTTGTCGGCAGGGGATAATTCACCCCTCCACTTT. Its translation: CASSLSAGDNSPLHF. Complete variable domain (other parts from reference TRBV5-1 and TRBJ1-6): KAGVTQTPRYLIKTRGQQVTLSCSPISGHRSVSWYQQTPGQGLQFLFEYFSETQRNKGNFPGRFSGRQFSNSRSEMNVSTLELGDSALYLCASSLSAGDNSPLHFGNGTRLTVT.